Presented here are 9 T cell receptor beta chains from one specimen sequenced in a study of sequential checkpoint blockade in melanoma. Documented treatment: randomized to nivolumab then ipilimumab (arm A) or the reverse (arm B). Assay: immunoSEQ multiplex PCR; the TCRdb copy retains only in-frame clones and omits some. The sample holds 31,000 or so clones, 80% to 90% seen once. The starting material was CD8+ T cells sorted from blood (inferred from file names), obtained from a patient given nivolumab and ipilimumab in sequence. The receptors were gathered from a human donor with melanoma.

In the case of this clone: With only one base between it and a far larger clone, this is likely a read error. The V call is TRBV4-1, the J call TRBJ2-7; D might be TRBD1 (6 bases). Trimming cost V 4 bases and J 7 bases, with 20 bases left between them. The germline V gene has CDR1 MGHRA and CDR2 YSYEKL. The CDR3 sequence is 15 residues long. In nucleotides, the CDR3 is TGCGCCAGCAGCCCCACACAGGGCGAGTACAATGAGCAGTACTTC. Translation gives CASSPTQGEYNEQYF.

The chain recombines TRBV29-1 with TRBJ2-1; possible D gene TRBD2, 5 bases. The CDR3 is made up of 16 amino acids. Germline values: CDR1 SQVTM, CDR2 ANQGSEA. Trimming removed 0 bases at V and 6 bases at J, with 18 bases between. CDR3 bases: TGCAGCGTTGAAGATCCCCTTCACGGGAACTCCAATGAGCAGTTCTTC. It translates to CSVEDPLHGNSNEQFF.

The chain recombines TRBV6-5 with TRBJ2-7; TRBD2 matches 9 bases. The CDR3 totals 15 residues. V shed 6 bases, J shed 10 bases, and the junction held 16 bases outside the gene matches. Germline V gives CDR1 MNHEY, CDR2 SVGAGI. The CDR3 here is CASRILAGSPLEQYF. DNA of the CDR3: TGTGCCAGCAGAATTCTAGCGGGGAGCCCCTTGGAACAGTACTTC.

The rearrangement uses TRBV28 and TRBJ2-7, with TRBD2 identical over 10 bases. The J segment lost 1 base and the V segment lost 6 bases, leaving 6 bases of the junction unmatched. Germline CDR1 reads MDHEN; CDR2 reads SYDVKM. CDR3 size: 15 residues. CDR3 sequence reads: CASRPLAGESYEQYF. Written as DNA, the CDR3 is TGTGCCAGCAGACCCCTAGCGGGAGAGTCCTACGAGCAGTACTTC.

This clone was picked up a small number of times. A far bigger clonotype differs at one base, so this is likely a read error. This chain connects TRBV7-2 to TRBJ2-3; 10 bases line up with TRBD1. Germline assignment: CDR1 SGHTA and CDR2 FQGNSA. The CDR3 has 14 amino acids. The CDR3 DNA reads TGTGCCAGCAGCCCTCTCGGACAGGGGGATACGCATTATTTT. Residues: CASSPLGQGDTHYF.

In its sample, this clone was seen once. This chain links TRBV4-1 with TRBJ2-7; 12 bases align to TRBD2. Germline lookup yields CDR1 MGHRA and CDR2 YSYEKL. After removal of 6 bases from V and 3 bases from J, the junction contained 6 bases not matched to a gene. The length of the CDR3 is 15 residues. CDR3: CASRELAGGLYEQYF. The CDR3 bases are TGCGCCAGCAGGGAACTAGCGGGAGGCCTCTACGAGCAGTACTTC.

The chain has TRBV30 and TRBJ2-5, with TRBD1 matching 9 bases. The J call may be incorrect, as the DNA end agrees better with TRBJ2-7. The CDR3 is 13 residues long. Germline-derived CDR1 and CDR2 are GTSNPN and SVGIG (reference sequence). The CDR3 region is CAYRGRGRYEQYF. Here the CDR3 DNA reads TGTGCCTACAGGGGGCGCGGGCGCTACGAGCAGTACTTC.

This chain links TRBV29-1 with TRBJ2-5; the match to TRBD1 covers 12 bases. V lost 6 bases to trimming and J lost 5 bases; unmatched junction nucleotides: 10. The CDR3 covers 15 residues. In germline, CDR1 is SQVTM, CDR2 ANQGSEA. The CDR3 DNA reads as TGCAGCGTCGAACCGGGACAGGGGGCTTGGGAGACCCAGTACTTC. This sequence encodes CSVEPGQGAWETQYF.

The chain uses TRBV4-1 and TRBJ2-3; TRBD1 agrees at 7 bases. The CDR3 spans 17 residues. In germline, CDR1 is MGHRA, CDR2 YSYEKL. Trimming removed 1 base from V and 1 base from J; junction bases left unmatched: 8. As DNA, the CDR3 is TGCGCCAGCAGCCAAGGAAAGGGGGCGTTTGGCACAGATACGCAGTATTTT. Residues: CASSQGKGAFGTDTQYF.